The following is a T cell receptor beta chain sequence with its context. What it recognizes is unknown. A clone one base away is much larger, so this may be a read error. TCRdb reprocessed the RT-PCR reads with MiXCR, giving one entry per CDR3 protein. The sample records about 500,000 distinct CDR3 sequences, about 17% being singletons. Germline CDR1 is SGHTA and CDR2 is FQGNSA. The CDR3 contains 12 residues. V shed 5 bases and J shed 6 bases, with 8 bases lying between them. This sample is part of a study of response to subunit inactivated influenza vaccine. Study outcomes and limitations: There was a suggestion from the authors that each seasonal influenza vaccination recruits few new T cells.

The chain has TRBV7-2 and TRBJ2-1; tentatively, D is TRBD2 (5 bases). This sequence was found in a man aged 45 to 75 who received an inactivated influenza vaccine. The sample consisted of CD4+ T cells sorted from PBMCs, taken about 23 months after vaccination. Written as DNA, the CDR3 is TGTGCCAGCAGCCCGGGGATCAATGAGCAGTTCTTC. The encoded protein is CASSPGINEQFF.